The 32 T cell receptor beta chains below were found in one sample sequenced in a study of early T cells in non-severe SARS-CoV-2 infection. From the 5' RACE reads, TCRdb called clonotypes with MiXCR, one entry per CDR3 protein. The table includes 35,000 to 55,000 distinct CDR3 sequences, about 6.5% detected once. The input for sequencing was whole blood, taken at baseline. The receptors shown here come from an adult who was a healthcare worker with PCR-confirmed SARS-CoV-2 infection or an uninfected control (not recorded which).

This clonotype was detected many times. The V and J genes are TRBV7-2 and TRBJ2-1; 9 positions match TRBD2. V lost 1 base, J lost 5 bases, and 6 bases stayed unmatched. The CDR3 is made up of 16 amino acids. Germline CDR1 is SGHTA and CDR2 is FQGNSA. The CDR3 nucleotides are TGTGCCAGCAGCTTAGGAAGCGGGAGGATCCACAATGAGCAGTTCTTC. It translates to CASSLGSGRIHNEQFF.

This chain connects TRBV29-1 to TRBJ2-2, with no clear D. The CDR3 is 12 residues long. The germline V gene encodes CDR1 SQVTM and CDR2 ANQGSEA. V lost 6 bases, J lost 2 bases, and 7 bases lay in between. The CDR3 is CSVSFNTGELFF. The CDR3 DNA sequence: TGCAGCGTGTCCTTTAACACCGGGGAGCTGTTTTTT.

The rearrangement joins TRBV20-1 to TRBJ2-7, with TRBD2 as a possible D gene (5 bases). The CDR3 consists of 13 residues. Germline CDR1 is DFQATT and CDR2 is SNEGSKA (reference sequence). Trimming removed 5 bases from V and 3 bases from J, with 14 bases in between. The CDR3 sequence: CSAVRVGGYEQYF. The CDR3 nucleotides read TGCAGTGCTGTCCGGGTAGGAGGCTACGAGCAGTACTTC.

This clonotype was seen repeatedly, ten times or more. CDR3: CASSFRDRQETQYF. The DNA of the CDR3 is TGTGCCAGCAGTTTTAGGGACAGACAAGAGACCCAGTACTTC. The chain has TRBV12-3 or TRBV12-4 and TRBJ2-5; 7 nucleotides match TRBD1. The ends lost 3 bases at V and 2 bases at J; junction bases unmatched: 3. The CDR3 has 14 amino acids.

This clonotype was observed at least ten times. The chain carries TRBV7-6 and TRBJ1-4, with D maybe TRBD1 (5 bases). The CDR3 is 14 residues long. From germline, CDR1 is SGHVS and CDR2 FNYEAQ. V lost 1 base and J lost 3, with 6 bases in between. The CDR3 bases are TGTGCCAGCAGCTTAGGACAGTCTAATGAAAAACTGTTTTTT. Its translation: CASSLGQSNEKLFF.

This clonotype has only a few counts. V is TRBV7-9 and J is TRBJ2-5; D is perhaps TRBD2 (6 bases). The germline V gene encodes CDR1 SEHNR and CDR2 FQNEAQ (reference sequence). The ends were cut back, 0 bases at V and 3 bases at J, with 11 bases in the middle. The CDR3 totals 15 residues. CDR3 region: CASSLARGEEETQYF. Here the CDR3 DNA reads TGTGCCAGCAGCTTAGCGCGTGGGGAGGAAGAGACCCAGTACTTC.

This clonotype was recorded at least ten times. This chain joins TRBV10-3 and TRBJ1-5; unclear D gene. The germline gives CDR1 ENHRY, CDR2 SYGVKD. Trimming removed 3 bases from V and 6 bases from J, with 12 bases in between. The CDR3 has 14 amino acids. CDR3 in amino acids: CAISEGGSGQPQHF. The DNA of the CDR3 is TGTGCCATCAGTGAAGGAGGGTCTGGTCAGCCCCAGCATTTT.

The table lists this clonotype with many counts. This chain links TRBV2 with TRBJ2-7, with D possibly being TRBD1 or TRBD2 (5 bases each). Trimming cost V 3 bases and J 3 bases, with 12 bases left between them. The CDR3 is 14 residues long. Per germline, CDR1 SNHLY and CDR2 FYNNEI. The CDR3 nucleotides are TGTGCCAGCAGTGAGATGGGGACGGACTACGAGCAGTACTTC. Protein: CASSEMGTDYEQYF.

The chain employs TRBV10-2 and TRBJ2-5; tentative D call: TRBD1 (6 bases). Trimming left V 0 bases short and J 2 bases short, with 19 bases between. The CDR3 extends over 18 amino acids. The germline CDR1 and CDR2 sequences are WSHSY and SAAADI. CDR3 loop: CASSESDAGAPRQETQYF. In DNA form, the CDR3 reads TGCGCCAGCAGTGAGTCCGACGCAGGGGCACCCCGGCAAGAGACCCAGTACTTC.

This clonotype was seen at least ten times. This chain uses TRBV29-1 with TRBJ2-7; D is unresolved. This CDR3 has 14 residues. Trimming left V 2 bases short and J 0 bases short, with 11 bases between. Looked up from germline, CDR1 is SQVTM and CDR2 is ANQGSEA. CDR3 in amino acids: CSVERTGSSYEQYF. The CDR3 DNA reads as TGCAGCGTTGAACGGACGGGCAGCTCCTACGAGCAGTACTTC.

This clonotype has more than one count but fewer than ten. This sequence joins TRBV2 and TRBJ1-5; TRBD1 matches at 8 bases. The V gene end was trimmed by 6 bases and the J gene end by 2 bases; junction bases not matched to a gene: 6. Per the germline V gene, CDR1 is SNHLY and CDR2 is FYNNEI. The CDR3 extends over 15 amino acids. Written as DNA, the CDR3 is TGTGCCAGCAGAGGACAGGGCTTCGGCAATCAGCCCCAGCATTTT. It encodes CASRGQGFGNQPQHF.

V and J are TRBV5-8 and TRBJ1-1; no clear D. Germline CDR1 and CDR2: SGHTS and YDEGEE. The V gene lost 0 bases and the J gene lost 4 bases, with 10 bases spanning the gap. The CDR3 runs 14 residues. As DNA, the CDR3 is TGTGCCAGCAGCTTGGAGTTGTGGGGCACTGAAGCTTTCTTT. This gives the protein CASSLELWGTEAFF.

This clonotype was seen a few times. V is TRBV10-3 and J is TRBJ2-3, with TRBD2 identical over 7 bases. Germline assignment: CDR1 ENHRY and CDR2 SYGVKD. The CDR3 consists of 14 residues. With V trimmed by 7 bases and J by 0 bases, 4 bases remained unmatched. Written as DNA, the CDR3 is TGTGCCATCAAAGCTAGCGGTAGCACAGATACGCAGTATTTT. It translates to CAIKASGSTDTQYF.

In its sample, this clonotype was seen many times. The gene calls are TRBV28 and TRBJ2-3, with a possible D match to TRBD2 (5 bases). Germline loops: CDR1 MDHEN, CDR2 SYDVKM. There are 11 residues in the CDR3. V dropped 4 bases and J dropped 7 bases, with 6 bases sitting between them. The CDR3 sequence is CASSSGNTQYF. The CDR3, as DNA: TGTGCCAGCAGTTCCGGGAATACGCAGTATTTT.

The rearrangement links TRBV3-1 to TRBJ2-7; 12 bases are shared with TRBD2. With V trimmed by 4 bases and J by 6 bases, 4 bases remained unmatched. Germline V lookup: CDR1 LGHDT, CDR2 YNNKEL (reference sequence). CDR3 length: 14 amino acids. DNA for the CDR3: TGTGCCAGCAGCCGGACTAGCGGGACAGGCGAGCAGTACTTC. Its protein is CASSRTSGTGEQYF.

For the CDR3, the DNA is TGTGCCAGCAGCAAGAAGATAGGGACGGACAGTGAGCAGTTCTTC. The encoded protein is CASSKKIGTDSEQFF. The chain combines TRBV7-9 with TRBJ2-1; TRBD1 is a possible D gene (6 bases). The germline CDR1 and CDR2 sequences are SEHNR and FQNEAQ (reference sequence). V gave up 5 bases and J gave up 9 bases, with 20 bases separating them. The CDR3 is 15 amino acids.

This clonotype showed up many times. The rearrangement joins TRBV29-1 to TRBJ2-5; 14 bases are a match to TRBD2. Germline V gene data show CDR1 as SQVTM and CDR2 as ANQGSEA. V shed 7 bases and J 0 bases; nucleotides not matched to a gene: 10. This CDR3 is built from 17 residues. For the CDR3, the DNA is TGCAGCGCCTTCGGACTAGCGGGAGGAGGGGACCAAGAGACCCAGTACTTC. This encodes CSAFGLAGGGDQETQYF.

This clonotype appeared many times. This chain connects TRBV20-1 to TRBJ2-5; D is undetermined. Trimming cost V 0 bases and J 5 bases, with 10 bases left between them. Germline assignment: CDR1 DFQATT and CDR2 SNEGSKA (reference sequence). CDR3 length: 13 amino acids. For the CDR3, the DNA is TGCAGTGCTAGAGATCCGCTAGGGGAGACCCAGTACTTC. Translated: CSARDPLGETQYF.

Many counts were recorded for this clonotype. The chain links TRBV12-3 or TRBV12-4 to TRBJ2-2; D is unclear. The germline V and J ends were trimmed by 5 bases and 4 bases, with 5 bases remaining between them. This CDR3 is built from 12 residues. CDR3 sequence (DNA): TGTGCCAGCAGTGATTCCACCGGGGAGCTGTTTTTT. Translation gives CASSDSTGELFF.

This clonotype was found many times. The V call is TRBV6-6, the J call TRBJ2-7, with D possibly being TRBD2 (7 bases). V gave up 7 bases and J gave up 0 bases, with 16 bases separating them. Germline V CDR1 and CDR2: MNHNY, SVGAGI (reference sequence). This CDR3 region has 15 residues. CDR3 region: CASKGGGALSYEQYF. In DNA, the CDR3 is TGTGCCAGCAAAGGAGGGGGGGCCCTCTCCTACGAGCAGTACTTC.

In its sample, this clonotype was seen once. The chain is built from TRBV18 and TRBJ2-2, with TRBD1 matching 7 bases. Germline values: CDR1 KGHSH, CDR2 LQKENI. The CDR3 extends over 15 amino acids. J was trimmed by 0 bases and V by 3 bases; bases with no gene match: 1. CDR3 residues: CASSPGTANTGELFF. CDR3 bases: TGTGCCAGCTCACCCGGGACAGCGAACACCGGGGAGCTGTTTTTT.

Many counts were recorded for this clonotype. The chain links TRBV19 to TRBJ2-5, with TRBD2 identical over 7 bases. After removal of 6 bases from V and 13 bases from J, the junction contained 8 bases not matched to a gene. CDR1 is LNHDA, CDR2 SQIVND, per germline (reference sequence). The CDR3 is 11 amino acids. The CDR3 nucleotides are TGTGCCAGTAGAACGGGGGAGGGGTGGTACTTC. Amino acids: CASRTGEGWYF.

This clonotype occurred a few times. The V call is TRBV11-3, the J call TRBJ2-7; a possible D gene is TRBD2 (5 bases). V lost 3 bases, J lost 3 bases, and 9 bases lay in between. Per germline, CDR1 SGHNT and CDR2 YENEEA. CDR3 length: 13 amino acids. The CDR3 nucleotides are TGTGCCAGCAGCTTTCGGACTGGCTACGAGCAGTACTTC. Amino acids: CASSFRTGYEQYF.

V is TRBV6-2 or TRBV6-3 and J is TRBJ2-4, with D possibly being TRBD2 (6 bases). The germline V gene has CDR1 MNHEY and CDR2 SVGEGT. The CDR3 consists of 13 residues. V lost 4 bases and J lost 13, with 17 bases in between. The CDR3 reads CASSFSREAGQYF. The CDR3 DNA reads TGTGCCAGCAGTTTTTCCAGGGAGGCGGGCCAGTACTTC.

V usage is TRBV2 and J usage is TRBJ2-5, with a tentative D call TRBD2 (6 bases). Between the trimmed V and J ends, which lost 4 bases and 5 bases, there was a span of 8 bases. The CDR3 covers 12 residues. Germline loops: CDR1 SNHLY, CDR2 FYNNEI. In DNA, the CDR3 is TGTGCCAGCAGTGTTGGAGGGGAGACCCAGTACTTC. This sequence encodes CASSVGGETQYF. Full variable domain (remainder filled in from reference TRBV2 and TRBJ2-5): EPEVTQTPSHQVTQMGQEVILRCVPISNHLYFYWYRQILGQKVEFLVSFYNNEISEKSEIFDDQFSVERPDGSNFTLKIRSTKLEDSAMYFCASSVGGETQYFGPGTRLLVL.

This clonotype showed up many times. The rearrangement links TRBV7-2 to TRBJ2-7, with D perhaps matching TRBD2 (6 bases). The CDR3 totals 14 residues. Per the germline V gene, CDR1 is SGHTA and CDR2 is FQGNSA. With 5 bases removed from V and 0 bases from J, the gap between germline ends came to 11 bases. This chain's CDR3 is CASSPGSGSYEQYF. For the CDR3, the DNA is TGTGCCAGCAGCCCTGGTAGCGGCTCCTACGAGCAGTACTTC.

This clonotype was picked up many times. J is TRBJ1-5 and V is TRBV27, with D maybe TRBD1 (6 bases). The germline V gene encodes CDR1 MNHEY and CDR2 SMNVEV (reference sequence). V dropped 3 bases and J dropped 5 bases, with 11 bases sitting between them. The CDR3 spans 14 residues. This chain's CDR3 is CASSFRGADQPQHF. CDR3 DNA sequence: TGTGCCAGCAGTTTTCGGGGGGCCGATCAGCCCCAGCATTTT.

In this sample, this clonotype turned up a few times. The chain is built from TRBV4-2 and TRBJ2-1; 12 nucleotides match TRBD2. The CDR3 extends over 15 amino acids. The germline gives CDR1 LGHNA, CDR2 YNFKEQ. V shed 3 bases and J 7 bases; nucleotides not matched to a gene: 4. The chain's CDR3 is CASSHLAGGPNEQFF. The DNA of the CDR3 is TGTGCCAGCAGCCATCTAGCGGGGGGGCCGAATGAGCAGTTCTTC.

This clonotype came up many times. V usage is TRBV29-1 and J usage is TRBJ1-2, with D perhaps TRBD1 (6 bases). V lost 2 bases and J 1 base, leaving 8 bases between the germline ends. The CDR3 contains 13 residues. Germline V gene data show CDR1 as SQVTM and CDR2 as ANQGSEA. CDR3 in amino acids: CSVERTDNYGYTF. The DNA for the CDR3 is TGCAGCGTTGAACGGACAGATAACTATGGCTACACCTTC. Complete variable domain (other parts from reference TRBV29-1 and TRBJ1-2): SAVISQKPSRDICQRGTSLTIQCQVDSQVTMMFWYRQQPGQSLTLIATANQGSEATYESGFVIDKFPISRPNLTFSTLTVSNMSPEDSSIYLCSVERTDNYGYTFGSGTRLTVV.

The chain combines TRBV6-1 with TRBJ2-1, with 11 bases identical to TRBD2. CDR1 and CDR2 from the germline V gene are MNHNS and SASEGT. This CDR3 has 14 residues. The V and J ends lost 5 bases and 3 bases, in that order; junction bases with no gene match: 0. Here the CDR3 DNA reads TGTGCCAGCAGTACTAGCGGGAGCTACAATGAGCAGTTCTTC. Translated: CASSTSGSYNEQFF.

The CDR3 here is CASSHRHSGGFETQYF. DNA of the CDR3: TGTGCCAGCAGCCACCGACACAGCGGGGGGTTTGAGACCCAGTACTTC. The V and J genes are TRBV13 and TRBJ2-5; 9 bases agree with TRBD2. In germline, CDR1 is PRHDT, CDR2 FYEKMQ (reference sequence). CDR3 length: 16 amino acids. V shed 5 bases, J shed 5 bases, and the junction held 12 bases outside the gene matches.

The chain is built from TRBV6-1 and TRBJ2-1; 9 positions agree with TRBD2. In germline, CDR1 is MNHNS, CDR2 SASEGT. This CDR3 has 16 residues. With 6 bases clipped from V and 1 base from J, the junction kept 7 bases outside the gene matches. The CDR3 loop reads CASSPAAGGSYNEQFF. Here the CDR3 DNA reads TGTGCCAGCAGCCCCGCGGCGGGGGGGTCCTACAATGAGCAGTTCTTC.